This TCR beta chain was observed in a study of T cells expressing NK-cell markers. A note on this clonotype: The antigen remains undetermined.

The CDR3 extends over 16 amino acids. Germline V gene data show CDR1 as SGHDN and CDR2 as FVKESK. Production of TCR beta cDNA relied on 5'RACE template switching with UMIs. One entry per CDR3 protein, without DNA, is what TCRdb gives after re-calling the 5' RACE reads. This repertoire includes some 600,000 distinct CDR3 sequences. Study-level results: What remained unclear was the HCMV specificity of expanded NKG2C+ T cell clones.

The sequence was collected from a man aged 18-30 years in good health. This chain uses TRBV14 with TRBJ1-2. The sample taken for sequencing was blood T cells: a sorted CD56 or NKG2C T cell subset, CD4+ or CD8+ T cells, or bulk PBMC T cells (not recorded which). Here the CDR3 reads CASSLLYSRANYGYTF. The full variable domain, in which reference TRBV14 and TRBJ1-2 provide the parts outside the CDR3, is EAGVTQFPSHSVIEKGQTVTLRCDPISGHDNLYWYRRVMGKEIKFLLHFVKESKQDESGMPNNRFLAERTGGTYSTLKVQPAELEDSGVYFCASSLLYSRANYGYTFGSGTRLTVV.